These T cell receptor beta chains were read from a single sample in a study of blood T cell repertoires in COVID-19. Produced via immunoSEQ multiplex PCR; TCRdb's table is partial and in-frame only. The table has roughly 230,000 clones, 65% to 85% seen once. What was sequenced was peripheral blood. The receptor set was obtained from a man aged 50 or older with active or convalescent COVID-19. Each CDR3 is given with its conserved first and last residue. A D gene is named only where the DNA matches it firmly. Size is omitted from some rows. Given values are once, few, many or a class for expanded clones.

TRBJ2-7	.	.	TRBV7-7	CASSFAPDSSYEQYF	TGTGCCAGCAGCTTCGCGCCGGACAGTTCCTACGAGCAGTACTTC
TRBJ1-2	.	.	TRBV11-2	CVPGQNYGYTF	TGTGTACCCGGACAGAACTATGGCTACACCTTC
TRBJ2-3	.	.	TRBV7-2	CASSSRVMGASTDTQYF	TGTGCCAGCAGCTCCCGTGTAATGGGGGCTAGCACAGATACGCAGTATTTT
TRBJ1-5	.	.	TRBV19	CASREGERANQPQHF	TGTGCCAGTAGAGAGGGGGAGAGGGCCAATCAGCCCCAGCATTTT
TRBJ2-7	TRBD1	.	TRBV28	CASSSGRTGVSYEQYF	TGTGCCAGCAGTTCAGGGCGGACAGGGGTTTCCTACGAGCAGTACTTC
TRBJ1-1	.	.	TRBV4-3	CASSQGQGRGTEAFF	TGCGCCAGCAGCCAAGGGCAGGGACGGGGGACTGAAGCTTTCTTT
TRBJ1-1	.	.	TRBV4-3	CASSARRGMLMNTEAFF	TGCGCCAGCAGCGCACGCAGGGGAATGCTAATGAACACTGAAGCTTTCTTT
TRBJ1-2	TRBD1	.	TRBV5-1	CASSASRQGAGGYTF	TGCGCCAGCAGCGCCTCCCGACAGGGGGCAGGTGGCTACACCTTC
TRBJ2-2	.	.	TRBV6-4	CATGPRVGGGELFF	TGTGCCACCGGCCCCCGGGTTGGTGGCGGGGAGCTGTTTTTT
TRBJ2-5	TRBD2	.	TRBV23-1	CASSQSSTSGVLNHETQYF	TGCGCCAGCAGTCAATCGAGTACTAGCGGGGTACTTAACCACGAGACCCAGTACTTC
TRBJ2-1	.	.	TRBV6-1	CASSEARSTNEQFF	TGTGCCAGCAGTGAAGCTCGAAGTACAAATGAGCAGTTCTTC
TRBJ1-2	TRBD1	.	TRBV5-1	CASSRTGVGYGYTF	TGCGCCAGCAGCCGGACAGGGGTGGGGTATGGCTACACCTTC
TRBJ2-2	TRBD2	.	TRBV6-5	CASSYGRERGGGELFF	TGTGCCAGCAGTTACGGGAGGGAGCGGGGTGGCGGGGAGCTGTTTTTT
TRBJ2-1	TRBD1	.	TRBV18	CASSPGGDEQFF	TGTGCCAGCTCGCCAGGGGGCGATGAGCAGTTCTTC
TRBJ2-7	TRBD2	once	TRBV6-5	CASSLSGGASYEQYF	TGTGCCAGCAGTTTGAGCGGGGGGGCCTCCTACGAGCAGTACTTC
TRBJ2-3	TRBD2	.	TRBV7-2	CASSLRGLVADTQYF	TGTGCCAGCAGCTTAAGGGGACTAGTGGCAGATACGCAGTATTTT
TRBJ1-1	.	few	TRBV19	CASWEGTREALAFF	TGTGCCAGTTGGGAGGGGACGAGAGAGGCCCTAGCTTTCTTT
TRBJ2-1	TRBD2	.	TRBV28	CASSSLAGVYNEQFF	TGTGCCAGCAGTTCGCTAGCGGGGGTTTACAATGAGCAGTTCTTC
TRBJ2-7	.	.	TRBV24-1	CATSDLRGRGDYEQYF	TGTGCCACCAGTGATTTGCGAGGCAGGGGCGACTACGAGCAGTACTTC
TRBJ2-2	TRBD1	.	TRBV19	CASTGQGPGELFF	TGTGCCAGTACGGGACAGGGGCCCGGGGAGCTGTTTTTT
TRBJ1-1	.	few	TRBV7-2	CASSFPGAEAFF	TGTGCCAGCAGCTTTCCAGGGGCTGAAGCTTTCTTT
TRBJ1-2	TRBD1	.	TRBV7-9	CASSIPGQVYYTF	TGTGCCAGCAGCATTCCGGGACAGGTGTACTACACCTTC
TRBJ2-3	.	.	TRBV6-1	CASSEAHRLARTDTQYF	TGTGCCAGCAGTGAAGCGCATCGGCTAGCCCGCACAGATACGCAGTATTTT
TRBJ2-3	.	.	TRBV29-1	CSVSSAGRGDTQYF	TGCAGCGTGTCTAGCGCCGGGAGAGGAGATACGCAGTATTTT
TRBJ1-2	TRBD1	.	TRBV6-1	CASSERKGQGGINYGYTF	TGTGCCAGCAGTGAAAGGAAAGGACAGGGGGGCATTAACTATGGCTACACCTTC
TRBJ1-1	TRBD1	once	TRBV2	CASRVQGAGTEAFF	TGTGCCAGCAGAGTTCAGGGGGCGGGGACTGAAGCTTTCTTT
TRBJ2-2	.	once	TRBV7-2	CASSLGVWLTGELFF	TGTGCCAGCAGCTTAGGCGTCTGGTTAACCGGGGAGCTGTTTTTT
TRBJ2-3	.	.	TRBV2	CASREMVRESDTQYF	TGTGCCAGCAGAGAAATGGTGAGGGAATCAGATACGCAGTATTTT
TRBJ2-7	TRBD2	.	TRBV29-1	CSVQGGDYYEQYF	TGCAGCGTTCAAGGAGGGGACTACTACGAGCAGTACTTC
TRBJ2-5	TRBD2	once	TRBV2	CASTLQLAGGMETQYF	TGTGCCAGCACACTTCAGCTGGCGGGGGGGATGGAGACCCAGTACTTC
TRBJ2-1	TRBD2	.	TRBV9	CASSTELAGLNEQFF	TGTGCCAGCAGCACCGAACTAGCGGGTCTTAATGAGCAGTTCTTC
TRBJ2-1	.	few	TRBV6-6	CASSYLGTGQFF	TGTGCCAGCAGTTACTTGGGGACTGGGCAGTTCTTC
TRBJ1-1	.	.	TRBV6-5	CASSYSWQLDTEAFF	TGTGCCAGCAGTTACTCTTGGCAGTTGGACACTGAAGCTTTCTTT
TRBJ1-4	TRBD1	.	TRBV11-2	CASSPQGTGGNEKLFF	TGTGCCAGCAGCCCACAGGGGACGGGTGGGAATGAAAAACTGTTTTTT
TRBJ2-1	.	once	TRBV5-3	CARSDEPGRQGNEQFF	TGTGCCAGAAGTGACGAACCGGGCCGCCAGGGCAATGAGCAGTTCTTC
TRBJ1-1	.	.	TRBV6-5	CASSYSGLPEAFF	TGTGCCAGCAGTTACTCCGGACTACCTGAAGCTTTCTTT
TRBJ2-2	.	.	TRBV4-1	CASSQHTTKTGELFF	TGCGCCAGCAGCCAGCACACCACCAAGACCGGGGAGCTGTTTTTT
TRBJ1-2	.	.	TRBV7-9	CASSLVPANYGYTF	TGTGCCAGCAGCTTAGTCCCTGCTAACTATGGCTACACCTTC
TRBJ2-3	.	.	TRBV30	CAWKLGGGRTDTQYF	TGTGCCTGGAAATTAGGCGGGGGCCGCACAGATACGCAGTATTTT
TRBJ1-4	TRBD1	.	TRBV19	CASSPRQGSNEKLFF	TGTGCCAGTAGTCCCCGACAGGGATCCAATGAAAAACTGTTTTTT
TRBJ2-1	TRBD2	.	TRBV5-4	CASSPRGGAYNEQFF	TGTGCCAGCAGCCCACGGGGGGGCGCCTACAATGAGCAGTTCTTC
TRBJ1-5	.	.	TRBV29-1	CSVGGQNQPQHF	TGCAGCGTTGGGGGGCAGAATCAGCCCCAGCATTTT
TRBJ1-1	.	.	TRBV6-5	CASSSLGGAASEAFF	TGTGCCAGCAGCTCCTTAGGGGGGGCCGCGAGTGAAGCTTTCTTT
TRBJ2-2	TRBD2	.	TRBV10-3	CAISALPGGGLGELFF	TGTGCCATCAGTGCCCTCCCGGGGGGGGGCCTCGGGGAGCTGTTTTTT
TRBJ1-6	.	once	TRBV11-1	CASSLWGVNNSPLHF	TGTGCCAGCAGCCTTTGGGGCGTCAATAATTCACCCCTCCACTTT
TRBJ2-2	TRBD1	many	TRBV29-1	CSVHDRGDTGELFF	TGCAGCGTCCACGACAGGGGTGACACCGGGGAGCTGTTTTTT
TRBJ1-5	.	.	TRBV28	CASSRNRESQPQHF	TGTGCCAGCAGCCGGAACAGGGAAAGTCAGCCCCAGCATTTT